This TCR beta chain was observed in a study of T cells in Graves' hyperthyroidism and ophthalmopathy. Study-wide findings and caveats: Researchers report that a 13 V-J model separated ophthalmopathy from stable hyperthyroidism.

Amplification of TCR beta CDR3 regions used RNA as the template. Initially, a first-round RT-PCR of the TCR CDR3 employed the HTBI primer set. Via MiXCR, TCRdb re-called the multiplex PCR reads, giving one row per CDR3 protein. Of hundreds of thousands of distinct CDR3 sequences in the sample, just under 20% were seen once. This CDR3 has 13 amino acids. V was pared by 3 bases and J by 0 bases, with 3 bases between. CDR1 is DFQATT, CDR2 SNEGSKA, per germline (reference sequence). For this clonotype: Its antigen is undetermined.

The origin of this receptor is a man aged 40-49 years with Graves' ophthalmopathy. The chain couples TRBV20-1 to TRBJ1-6; D call uncertain. Sequencing was carried out using blood. CDR3 residues: CSARGSYNSPLHF. The CDR3 DNA reads TGCAGTGCTAGGGGCTCCTATAATTCACCCCTCCACTTT.